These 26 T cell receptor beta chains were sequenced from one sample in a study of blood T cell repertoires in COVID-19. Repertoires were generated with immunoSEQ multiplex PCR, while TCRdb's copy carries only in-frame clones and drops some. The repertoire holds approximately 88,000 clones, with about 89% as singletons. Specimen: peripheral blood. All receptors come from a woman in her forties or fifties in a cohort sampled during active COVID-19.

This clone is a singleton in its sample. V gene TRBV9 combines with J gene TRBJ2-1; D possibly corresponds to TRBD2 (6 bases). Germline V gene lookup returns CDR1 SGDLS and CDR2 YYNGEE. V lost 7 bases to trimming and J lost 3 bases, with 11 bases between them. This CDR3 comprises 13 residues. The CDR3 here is CASCRGDYNEQFF. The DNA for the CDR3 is TGTGCCAGCTGCCGCGGGGACTACAATGAGCAGTTCTTC.

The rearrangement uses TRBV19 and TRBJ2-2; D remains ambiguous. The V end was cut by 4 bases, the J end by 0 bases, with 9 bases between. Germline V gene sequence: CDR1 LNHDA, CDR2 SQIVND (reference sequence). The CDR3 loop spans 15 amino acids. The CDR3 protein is CASSRRGSNTGELFF. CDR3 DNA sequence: TGTGCCAGTAGTAGACGCGGTTCGAACACCGGGGAGCTGTTTTTT. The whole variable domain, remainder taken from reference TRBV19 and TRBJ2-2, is DGGITQSPKYLFRKEGQNVTLSCEQNLNHDAMYWYRQDPGQGLRLIYYSQIVNDFQKGDIAEGYSVSREKKESFPLTVTSAQKNPTAFYLCASSRRGSNTGELFFGEGSRLTVL.

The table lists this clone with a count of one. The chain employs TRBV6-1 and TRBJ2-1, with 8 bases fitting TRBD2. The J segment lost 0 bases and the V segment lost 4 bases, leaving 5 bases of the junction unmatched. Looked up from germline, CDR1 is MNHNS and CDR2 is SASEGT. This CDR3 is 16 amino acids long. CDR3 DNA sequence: TGTGCCAGCAGTGTTAGCGGGGCGAGCTCCTACAATGAGCAGTTCTTC. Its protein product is CASSVSGASSYNEQFF.

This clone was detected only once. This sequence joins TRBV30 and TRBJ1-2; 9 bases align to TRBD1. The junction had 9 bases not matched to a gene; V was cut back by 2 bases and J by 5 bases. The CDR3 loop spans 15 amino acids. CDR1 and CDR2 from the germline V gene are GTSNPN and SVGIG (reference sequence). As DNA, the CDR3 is TGTGCCTGGAGTATAGCCGGGACAGGGCGGTATGGCTACACCTTC. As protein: CAWSIAGTGRYGYTF.

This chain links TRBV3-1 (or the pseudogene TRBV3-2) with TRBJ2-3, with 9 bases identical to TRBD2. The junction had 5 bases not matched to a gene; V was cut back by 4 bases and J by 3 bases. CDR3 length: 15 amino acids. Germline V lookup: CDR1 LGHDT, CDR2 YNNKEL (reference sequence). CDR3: CASSPGAGGTDTQYF. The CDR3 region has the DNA TGTGCCAGCAGCCCGGGGGCGGGGGGGACAGATACGCAGTATTTT.

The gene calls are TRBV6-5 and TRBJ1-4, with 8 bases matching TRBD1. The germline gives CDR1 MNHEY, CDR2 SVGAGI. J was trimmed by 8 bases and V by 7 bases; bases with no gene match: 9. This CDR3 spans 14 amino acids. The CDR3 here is CASTTGQGGEKLFF. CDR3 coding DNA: TGTGCCAGCACCACCGGACAGGGCGGAGAAAAACTGTTTTTT.

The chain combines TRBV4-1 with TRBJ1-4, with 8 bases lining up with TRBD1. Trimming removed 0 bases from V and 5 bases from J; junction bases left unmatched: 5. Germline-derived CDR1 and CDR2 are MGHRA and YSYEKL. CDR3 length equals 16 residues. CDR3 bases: TGCGCCAGCAGCCAAGATCCAGGACAGGGAAATGAAAAACTGTTTTTT. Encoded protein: CASSQDPGQGNEKLFF.

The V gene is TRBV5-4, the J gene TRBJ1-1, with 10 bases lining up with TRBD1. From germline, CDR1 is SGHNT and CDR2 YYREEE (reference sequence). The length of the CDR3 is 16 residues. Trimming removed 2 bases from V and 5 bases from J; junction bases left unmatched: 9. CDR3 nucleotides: TGTGCCAGCAGCTTAGTTCGGACAGGGGGGAATACTGAAGCTTTCTTT. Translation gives CASSLVRTGGNTEAFF.

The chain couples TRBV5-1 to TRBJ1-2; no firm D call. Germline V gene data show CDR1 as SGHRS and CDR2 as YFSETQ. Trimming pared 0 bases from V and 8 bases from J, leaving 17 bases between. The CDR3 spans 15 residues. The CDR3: CASSLEGGSVRGYTF. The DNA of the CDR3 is TGCGCCAGCAGCTTGGAGGGAGGGTCGGTTCGGGGCTACACCTTC.

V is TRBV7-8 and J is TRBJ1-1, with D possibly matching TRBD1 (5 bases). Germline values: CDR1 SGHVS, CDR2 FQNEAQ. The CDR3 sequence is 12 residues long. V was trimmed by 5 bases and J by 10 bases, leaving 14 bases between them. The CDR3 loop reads CASSPNSGGAFF. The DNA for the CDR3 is TGTGCCAGCAGCCCCAACTCCGGGGGAGCTTTCTTT. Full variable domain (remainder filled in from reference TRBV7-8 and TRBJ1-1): GAGVSQSPRYKVAKRGQDVALRCDPISGHVSLFWYQQALGQGPEFLTYFQNEAQLDKSGLPSDRFFAERPEGSVSTLKIQRTQQEDSAVYLCASSPNSGGAFFGQGTRLTVV.

Written as DNA, the CDR3 is TGCGCCAGCAGCTTGGCCGCGACAGCCGGCTACACCTTC. This gives the protein CASSLAATAGYTF. This chain connects TRBV5-1 to TRBJ1-2; weak D call: TRBD1 (5 bases). V was trimmed by 0 bases and J by 8 bases, leaving 11 bases between them. Looked up from germline, CDR1 is SGHRS and CDR2 is YFSETQ. There are 13 residues in the CDR3. The entire variable domain, with the rest obtained from reference TRBV5-1 and TRBJ1-2, is as follows: KAGVTQTPRYLIKTRGQQVTLSCSPISGHRSVSWYQQTPGQGLQFLFEYFSETQRNKGNFPGRFSGRQFSNSRSEMNVSTLELGDSALYLCASSLAATAGYTFGSGTRLTVV.

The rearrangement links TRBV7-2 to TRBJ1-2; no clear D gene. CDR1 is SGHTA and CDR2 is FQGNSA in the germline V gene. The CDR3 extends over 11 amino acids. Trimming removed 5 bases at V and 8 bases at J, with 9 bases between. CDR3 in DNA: TGTGCCAGCAGCCTGTCTGAGGGCTACACCTTC. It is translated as CASSLSEGYTF.

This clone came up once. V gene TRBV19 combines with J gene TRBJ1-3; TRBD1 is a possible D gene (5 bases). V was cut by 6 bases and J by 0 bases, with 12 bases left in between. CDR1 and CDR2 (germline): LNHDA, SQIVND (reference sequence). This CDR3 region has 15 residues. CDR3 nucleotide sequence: TGTGCCAGTAGATCAGACAGAAACTCTGGAAACACCATATATTTT. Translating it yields CASRSDRNSGNTIYF.

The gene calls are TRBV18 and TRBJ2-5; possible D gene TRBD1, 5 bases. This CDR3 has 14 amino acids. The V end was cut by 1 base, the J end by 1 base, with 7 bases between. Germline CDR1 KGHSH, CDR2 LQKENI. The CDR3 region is CASSPRQRQETQYF. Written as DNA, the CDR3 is TGTGCCAGCTCACCACGACAGCGCCAAGAGACCCAGTACTTC.

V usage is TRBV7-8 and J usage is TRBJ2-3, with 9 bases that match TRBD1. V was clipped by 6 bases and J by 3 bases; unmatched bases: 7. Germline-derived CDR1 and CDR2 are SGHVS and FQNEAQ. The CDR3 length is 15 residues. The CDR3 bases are TGTGCCAGCAGATCACAGGGGGCCCGGACAGATACGCAGTATTTT. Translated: CASRSQGARTDTQYF.

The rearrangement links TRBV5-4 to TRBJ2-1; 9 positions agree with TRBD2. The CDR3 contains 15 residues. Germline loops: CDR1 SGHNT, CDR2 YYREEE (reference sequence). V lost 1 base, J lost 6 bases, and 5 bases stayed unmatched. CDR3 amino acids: CASSLPAGGFNEQFF. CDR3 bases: TGTGCCAGCAGCTTGCCAGCGGGGGGTTTCAATGAGCAGTTCTTC.

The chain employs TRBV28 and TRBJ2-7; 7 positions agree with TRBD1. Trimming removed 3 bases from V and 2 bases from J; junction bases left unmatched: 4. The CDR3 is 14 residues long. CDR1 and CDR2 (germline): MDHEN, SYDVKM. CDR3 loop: CASSFGTDPYEQYF. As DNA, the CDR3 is TGTGCCAGCAGTTTCGGGACAGATCCCTACGAGCAGTACTTC.

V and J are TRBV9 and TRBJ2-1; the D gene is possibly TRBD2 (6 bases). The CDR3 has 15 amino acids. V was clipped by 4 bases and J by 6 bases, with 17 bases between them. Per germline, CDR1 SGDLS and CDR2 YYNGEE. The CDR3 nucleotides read TGTGCCAGCAGCTATGTGGAGGGTCCCATCAATGAGCAGTTCTTC. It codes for CASSYVEGPINEQFF.

CDR3 region: CASSQGQGLFGETQYF. The CDR3 coding sequence is TGTGCCAGCTCACAAGGACAGGGATTGTTCGGGGAGACCCAGTACTTC. V and J are TRBV18 and TRBJ2-5; 8 bases line up with TRBD1. Germline-derived CDR1 and CDR2 are KGHSH and LQKENI. Losses at the gene ends were 4 bases for V and 5 bases for J; bases not matched to a gene: 12. This CDR3 has 16 residues.

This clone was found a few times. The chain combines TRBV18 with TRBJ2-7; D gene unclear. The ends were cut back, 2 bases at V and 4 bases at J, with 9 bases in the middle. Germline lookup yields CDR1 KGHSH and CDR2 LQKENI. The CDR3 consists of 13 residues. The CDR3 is CASSPGLDYEQYF. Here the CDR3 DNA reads TGTGCCAGCTCACCAGGGCTCGATTACGAGCAGTACTTC.

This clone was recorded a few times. CDR3 region: CASSPFSQGGGNQPQHF. Here the CDR3 DNA reads TGTGCCAGCTCACCCTTTTCACAGGGTGGTGGCAATCAGCCCCAGCATTTT. The V gene is TRBV18, the J gene TRBJ1-5; possibly TRBD1 for D (6 bases). Germline assignment: CDR1 KGHSH and CDR2 LQKENI. The CDR3 length is 17 residues. Trimming cost V 3 bases and J 2 bases, with 17 bases left between them.

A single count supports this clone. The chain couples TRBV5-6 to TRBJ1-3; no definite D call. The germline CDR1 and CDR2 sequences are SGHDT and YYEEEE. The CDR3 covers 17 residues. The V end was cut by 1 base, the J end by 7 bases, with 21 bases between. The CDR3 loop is CASSLTEGKQFRNTIYF. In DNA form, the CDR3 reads TGTGCCAGCAGCTTGACGGAGGGAAAGCAGTTCCGGAACACCATATATTTT.

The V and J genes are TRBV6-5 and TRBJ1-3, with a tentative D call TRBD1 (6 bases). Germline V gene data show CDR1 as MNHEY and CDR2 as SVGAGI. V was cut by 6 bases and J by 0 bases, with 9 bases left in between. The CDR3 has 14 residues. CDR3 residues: CASSPGHSGNTIYF. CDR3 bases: TGTGCCAGCAGCCCGGGACACTCTGGAAACACCATATATTTT.

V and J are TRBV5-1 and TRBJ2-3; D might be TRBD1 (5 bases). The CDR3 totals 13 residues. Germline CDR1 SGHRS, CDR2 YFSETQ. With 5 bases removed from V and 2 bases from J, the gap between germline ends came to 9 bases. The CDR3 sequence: CASRQASTDTQYF. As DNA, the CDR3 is TGCGCCAGCAGACAGGCCTCCACAGATACGCAGTATTTT.

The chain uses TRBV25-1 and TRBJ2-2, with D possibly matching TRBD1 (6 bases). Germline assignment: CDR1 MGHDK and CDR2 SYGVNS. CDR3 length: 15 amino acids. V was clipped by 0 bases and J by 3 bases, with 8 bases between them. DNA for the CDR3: TGTGCCAGCAGTGAATATTGGACAGACACCGGGGAGCTGTTTTTT. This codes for CASSEYWTDTGELFF. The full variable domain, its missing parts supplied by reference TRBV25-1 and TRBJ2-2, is EADIYQTPRYLVIGTGKKITLECSQTMGHDKMYWYQQDPGMELHLIHYSYGVNSTEKGDLSSESTVSRIRTEHFPLTLESARPSHTSQYLCASSEYWTDTGELFFGEGSRLTVL.

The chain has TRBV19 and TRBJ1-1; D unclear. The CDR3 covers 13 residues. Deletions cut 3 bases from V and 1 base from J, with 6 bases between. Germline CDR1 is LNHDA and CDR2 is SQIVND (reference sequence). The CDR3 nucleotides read TGTGCCAGTAGTATTCTGAGGAACACTGAAGCTTTCTTT. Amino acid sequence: CASSILRNTEAFF.